A single sample is the source of the 6 T cell receptor beta chains below, sequenced in a study of blood T cell repertoires in COVID-19. Repertoires were generated with immunoSEQ multiplex PCR, while TCRdb's copy carries only in-frame clones and drops some. Of about 39,000 clones detected, more than 80% appear once; the ten largest clones hold around 15%. Sequenced material: peripheral blood. These receptors originate from a man aged 50-59 years with active or convalescent COVID-19.

The chain is built from TRBV3-1 (or the pseudogene TRBV3-2) and TRBJ1-3; D call uncertain. The CDR3 consists of 15 residues. V was shortened by 2 bases and J by 0 bases, with 8 bases between the two germline ends. From germline, CDR1 is LGHDT and CDR2 YNNKEL (reference sequence). The CDR3 DNA is TGTGCCAGCAGCCAATGGGCCAACTCTGGAAACACCATATATTTT. Its translation is CASSQWANSGNTIYF.

The gene calls are TRBV2 and TRBJ2-3; 9 bases are a match to TRBD2. The V and J ends lost 8 bases and 4 bases, in that order; junction bases with no gene match: 4. The CDR3 runs to 13 residues. Germline values: CDR1 SNHLY, CDR2 FYNNEI. CDR3 DNA sequence: TGTGCCAGCGGACTAGCGAGGGCAGATACGCAGTATTTT. Its translation is CASGLARADTQYF.

This clone came up once. This rearrangement joins TRBV10-2 to TRBJ1-2; 7 nucleotides agree with TRBD1. Unmatched junction bases numbered 12, after V lost 7 bases and J lost 4 bases. Germline-derived CDR1 and CDR2 are WSHSY and SAAADI. The CDR3 length is 15 residues. The CDR3 here is CASTEDRLSLYGYTF. CDR3 in DNA: TGCGCCAGCACCGAGGACAGGCTCAGCCTCTATGGCTACACCTTC.

This chain connects TRBV5-1 to TRBJ2-7, with D possibly TRBD1 on 6 matching bases. V lost 3 bases and J lost 5, with 12 bases in between. The CDR3 sequence is 13 residues long. Germline CDR1 and CDR2: SGHRS and YFSETQ. The CDR3 sequence: CASSSTGFHEQYF. DNA of the CDR3: TGCGCCAGCAGCTCAACAGGGTTCCACGAGCAGTACTTC.

This clone showed up just once. This sequence joins TRBV7-8 and TRBJ1-3, with 10 nucleotides matching TRBD1. The V segment lost 3 bases and the J segment 4 bases; nucleotides outside the gene matches: 6. There are 16 residues in the CDR3. Germline lookup yields CDR1 SGHVS and CDR2 FQNEAQ. CDR3 loop: CASSFRGQGIGNTIYF. CDR3 bases: TGTGCCAGCAGCTTCAGGGGACAGGGGATAGGAAACACCATATATTTT. The full variable domain, its missing parts supplied by reference TRBV7-8 and TRBJ1-3, is GAGVSQSPRYKVAKRGQDVALRCDPISGHVSLFWYQQALGQGPEFLTYFQNEAQLDKSGLPSDRFFAERPEGSVSTLKIQRTQQEDSAVYLCASSFRGQGIGNTIYFGEGSWLTVV.

J is TRBJ1-3 and V is TRBV11-3; a possible D gene is TRBD1 (5 bases). The V gene lost 0 bases and the J gene lost 5 bases, with 17 bases spanning the gap. The CDR3 runs 17 residues. CDR1 and CDR2 from the germline V gene are SGHNT and YENEEA. The CDR3 coding sequence is TGTGCCAGCAGCTTAGACAGGGAACCGGGCCGACGAAACACCATATATTTT. It yields the protein CASSLDREPGRRNTIYF. Drawing the rest from reference TRBV11-3 and TRBJ1-3, the complete variable domain is EAGVVQSPRYKIIEKKQPVAFWCNPISGHNTLYWYLQNLGQGPELLIRYENEEAVDDSQLPKDRFSAERLKGVDSTLKIQPAELGDSAVYLCASSLDREPGRRNTIYFGEGSWLTVV.